The 19 T cell receptor beta chains below come from one sample, sequenced in a study of T cell responses to AZD1222 COVID-19 vaccine. Sequencing used immunoSEQ multiplex PCR; TCRdb keeps in-frame clones, though not all of them. The repertoire has about 140,000 clones, around 90% of them found once; the top ten carry under 2.5%. Sequences were derived from peripheral blood, sampled on day 0 of AZD1222 vaccination. All receptors derive from an adult in good health.

This chain uses TRBV5-4 with TRBJ2-1; TRBD2 matches 8 bases. The CDR3 contains 17 residues. Germline CDR1 is SGHNT and CDR2 is YYREEE (reference sequence). J was trimmed by 10 bases and V by 4 bases; bases with no gene match: 19. This CDR3 reads CASSRGSPGLDAEEQFF. The CDR3 bases are TGTGCCAGCAGCCGAGGGAGCCCGGGACTAGATGCCGAGGAGCAGTTCTTC.

V gene TRBV30 combines with J gene TRBJ2-1; no reliable D call. Germline V lookup: CDR1 GTSNPN, CDR2 SVGIG (reference sequence). The CDR3 has 11 amino acids. V was cut by 3 bases and J by 9 bases, with 9 bases left in between. The CDR3: CAWRDRFEQFF. CDR3 in DNA: TGTGCCTGGAGGGATAGATTTGAGCAGTTCTTC. Full variable domain (outside the CDR3, taken from reference TRBV30 and TRBJ2-1): SQTIHQWPATLVQPVGSPLSLECTVEGTSNPNLYWYRQAAGRGLQLLFYSVGIGQISSEVPQNLSASRPQDRQFILSSKKLLLSDSGFYLCAWRDRFEQFFGPGTRLTVL.

This clone was observed once. CDR3: CASGSTLNTEAFF. In nucleotides, the CDR3 is TGTGCCAGCGGTAGTACCCTGAACACTGAAGCTTTCTTT. The rearrangement links TRBV12-3 or TRBV12-4 to TRBJ1-1, with unresolved D. Deletions cut 8 bases from V and 0 bases from J, with 10 bases between. The CDR3 is made up of 13 amino acids.

This clone was counted between two and nine times. The chain employs TRBV27 and TRBJ1-1; D gene uncertain. This CDR3 has 13 amino acids. Trimming stripped 3 bases from V and 2 bases from J, with 7 bases between. Germline V gene lookup returns CDR1 MNHEY and CDR2 SMNVEV (reference sequence). CDR3 in amino acids: CASSFLSNTEAFF. Here the CDR3 DNA reads TGTGCCAGCAGTTTTCTAAGTAACACTGAAGCTTTCTTT.

V usage is TRBV6-5 and J usage is TRBJ2-2, with D unclear. Germline CDR1 is MNHEY and CDR2 is SVGAGI. This CDR3 is built from 13 residues. Trimming took off 5 bases at V and 4 bases at J, with 8 bases between the two ends. CDR3 sequence reads: CASSQQTTGELFF. Here the CDR3 DNA reads TGTGCCAGCAGTCAACAGACCACCGGGGAGCTGTTTTTT.

This CDR3 is CASSQGAGGLNTEAFF. As DNA, the CDR3 is TGTGCCAGCAGCCAAGGGGCAGGGGGACTGAACACTGAAGCTTTCTTT. The chain links TRBV4-2 to TRBJ1-1, with 7 bases that match TRBD1. The CDR3 covers 16 residues. V gave up 1 base and J gave up 0 bases; unmatched junction bases: 5. In germline, CDR1 is LGHNA, CDR2 YNFKEQ.

Worth noting for this clone: Distinct nucleotide sequences in the sample also encode this CDR3. This chain joins TRBV27 and TRBJ1-1; 8 bases are shared with TRBD1. The CDR3 totals 13 residues. The junction had 4 bases not matched to a gene; V was cut back by 2 bases and J by 8 bases. CDR1 and CDR2 (germline): MNHEY, SMNVEV (reference sequence). The CDR3 sequence: CASSLARDREAFF. DNA for the CDR3: TGTGCCAGCAGTTTAGCCAGGGACAGGGAAGCTTTCTTT.

The chain couples TRBV5-6 to TRBJ1-5, with D uncertain. Germline loops: CDR1 SGHDT, CDR2 YYEEEE. The CDR3 totals 14 residues. Trimming took off 1 base at V and 4 bases at J, with 9 bases between the two ends. The CDR3, as DNA: TGTGCCAGCAGCTTGATTACGGGGAATCAGCCCCAGCATTTT. It is translated as CASSLITGNQPQHF.

The J gene is TRBJ1-1, the V gene TRBV28; perhaps TRBD1 as D (5 bases). V gave up 7 bases and J gave up 1 base, with 7 bases separating them. The CDR3 length is 12 residues. In germline, CDR1 is MDHEN, CDR2 SYDVKM. This CDR3 is CASIGQNTEAFF. In nucleotides, the CDR3 is TGTGCCAGCATCGGACAGAACACTGAAGCTTTCTTT.

In DNA, the CDR3 is TGTGCCAGCAGTTTACCGCGGATCAATCAGCCCCAGCATTTT. Encoded protein: CASSLPRINQPQHF. The rearrangement links TRBV28 to TRBJ1-5; D uncertain. Germline V lookup: CDR1 MDHEN, CDR2 SYDVKM. The CDR3 covers 14 residues. V lost 2 bases to trimming and J lost 3 bases, with 8 bases between them.

V usage is TRBV11-2 and J usage is TRBJ1-3, with TRBD1 as a possible D gene (6 bases). CDR3 length equals 17 residues. Trimming removed 1 base at V and 4 bases at J, with 17 bases between. The germline CDR1 and CDR2 sequences are SGHAT and FQNNGV. The CDR3 loop reads CASSLGFYRAAGNTIYF. The CDR3 region has the DNA TGTGCCAGCAGCTTAGGGTTTTACAGGGCCGCAGGAAACACCATATATTTT.

This sequence joins TRBV5-1 and TRBJ1-2; 8 nucleotides match TRBD1. CDR1 and CDR2 (germline): SGHRS, YFSETQ. The CDR3 covers 16 residues. Losses at the gene ends were 4 bases for V and 4 bases for J; bases not matched to a gene: 12. In nucleotides, the CDR3 is TGCGCCAGCAGCCAGACAGGGGAGGGGATCGGCTATGGCTACACCTTC. This sequence encodes CASSQTGEGIGYGYTF.

The chain recombines TRBV6-5 with TRBJ2-3, with 9 bases matching TRBD2. Germline CDR1 MNHEY, CDR2 SVGAGI. Trimming at V came to 1 base and at J to 0 bases, leaving 2 bases not matched to a gene. The CDR3 loop spans 16 amino acids. This chain's CDR3 is CASSYLAGASTDTQYF. In DNA, the CDR3 is TGTGCCAGCAGTTACTTAGCGGGAGCTAGCACAGATACGCAGTATTTT.

CDR3 residues: CASSLAGGGRAFF. CDR3 DNA sequence: TGTGCCAGCAGCTTGGCTGGAGGGGGGAGAGCTTTCTTT. The chain employs TRBV5-6 and TRBJ1-1, with TRBD1 as a possible D gene (6 bases). The CDR3 totals 13 residues. CDR1 is SGHDT and CDR2 is YYEEEE in the germline V gene. V lost 0 bases, J lost 10 bases, and 13 bases lay in between.

This clone occurred once. V is TRBV9 and J is TRBJ1-4; 8 nucleotides line up with TRBD1. CDR1 SGDLS and CDR2 YYNGEE come from the germline V gene. The CDR3 is made up of 16 amino acids. The trim removed 3 bases at V and 4 bases at J, leaving 8 bases unmatched. CDR3: CASSASQGAHNEKLFF. CDR3 in DNA: TGTGCCAGCAGCGCCTCCCAGGGGGCGCATAATGAAAAACTGTTTTTT.

This clone was seen once. V gene TRBV7-2 combines with J gene TRBJ1-1, with D possibly being TRBD1 (5 bases). This CDR3 spans 14 amino acids. Germline V gives CDR1 SGHTA, CDR2 FQGNSA. Trimming removed 1 base from V and 4 bases from J, with 10 bases in between. CDR3 in amino acids: CASSLGGGFTEAFF. CDR3 nucleotides: TGTGCCAGCAGCTTAGGGGGGGGTTTCACTGAAGCTTTCTTT.

In DNA form, the CDR3 reads TGTGCCAGCAGTTACGGGCCACCCAACTATGGCTACACCTTC. Translated: CASSYGPPNYGYTF. V and J are TRBV6-6 and TRBJ1-2; D gene unclear. Germline V CDR1 and CDR2: MNHNY, SVGAGI (reference sequence). V dropped 2 bases and J dropped 2 bases, with 9 bases sitting between them. The CDR3 runs to 14 residues.

The chain combines TRBV7-3 with TRBJ2-1; 7 bases fit TRBD2. The CDR3 is 15 amino acids. The germline CDR1 and CDR2 sequences are SGHTA and FQGTGA. V shed 3 bases and J 5 bases; nucleotides not matched to a gene: 7. The CDR3 sequence: CASSFGGTTNNEQFF. CDR3 coding DNA: TGTGCCAGCAGCTTTGGAGGGACTACGAACAATGAGCAGTTCTTC.

The chain's CDR3 is CASSSLLYGYTF. The CDR3 nucleotides are TGTGCCAGCAGTTCCCTATTATATGGCTACACCTTC. The chain is built from TRBV6-5 and TRBJ1-2; D remains ambiguous. Trimming shortened V by 4 bases and J by 5 bases, and 8 bases separated the two germline ends. Germline V CDR1 and CDR2: MNHEY, SVGAGI. The CDR3 contains 12 residues.